The entry below gives a single TCR beta chain sequence along with its context. Its antigen is currently unknown. Profiling relied on immunoSEQ multiplex PCR, and the TCRdb table lists in-frame clones only, not all of them. The repertoire has 180,000 or so clones, roughly 94% of them found once; the top ten carry approximately 0.58%. The data belong to a study of T cell responses to AZD1222 COVID-19 vaccine. Looking at the study overall: Second-dose groups at about 4 or about 12 weeks were pooled. Study findings and constraints: Following two doses of AZD1222, Spike-specific TCR breadth and depth rose. White British people made up most donors, females outnumbered males, and clonal diversity was possibly underestimated.

The length of the CDR3 is 15 residues. The germline V gene has CDR1 SGHAT and CDR2 FQNNGV. V gave up 2 bases and J gave up 4 bases, with 14 bases separating them. Sequencing was performed on peripheral blood, taken on day 0 of AZD1222 vaccination. V usage is TRBV11-2 and J usage is TRBJ1-2; maybe TRBD1 (6 bases). This sequence originates from an adult in good health. CDR3: CASSLSRGPLYGYTF. DNA of the CDR3: TGTGCCAGCAGCTTATCACGGGGGCCCCTCTATGGCTACACCTTC. Based on the CDR3 plus reference TRBV11-2 and TRBJ1-2, the full variable domain is EAGVAQSPRYKIIEKRQSVAFWCNPISGHATLYWYQQILGQGPKLLIQFQNNGVVDDSQLPKDRFSAERLKGVDSTLKIQPAKLEDSAVYLCASSLSRGPLYGYTFGSGTRLTVV.